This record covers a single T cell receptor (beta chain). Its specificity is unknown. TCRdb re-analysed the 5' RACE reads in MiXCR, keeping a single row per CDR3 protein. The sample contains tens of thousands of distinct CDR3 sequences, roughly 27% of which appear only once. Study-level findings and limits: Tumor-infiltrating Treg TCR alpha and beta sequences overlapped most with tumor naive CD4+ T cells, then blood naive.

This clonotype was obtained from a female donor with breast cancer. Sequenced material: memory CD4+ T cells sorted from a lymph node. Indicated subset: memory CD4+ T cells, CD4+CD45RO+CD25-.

The CDR3 DNA reads TGTGCCATCCTCGGGACTGCCTACAATGAGCAGTTCTTC. Protein product: CAILGTAYNEQFF. The chain combines TRBV7-8 with TRBJ2-1; tentative D call: TRBD2 (6 bases). CDR3 length: 13 amino acids. Per the germline V gene, CDR1 is SGHVS and CDR2 is FQNEAQ. Trimming cost V 10 bases and J 2 bases, with 12 bases left between them.